The rows below give T cell receptor beta chains drawn from one sample of a study of T cell changes during pregnancy in multiple sclerosis. Repertoires were generated with immunoSEQ multiplex PCR, while TCRdb's copy carries only in-frame clones and drops some. Of around 100,000 clones detected, about 94% appear once; the ten largest clones hold about 1%. The sample here was peripheral blood, taken before pregnancy. The receptors were sampled from a female donor with multiple sclerosis, enrolled in a pregnancy study. The CDR3 runs from the conserved cysteine through the conserved F or W. The D gene is left open where the match is weak.

v_gene: TRBV28
j_gene: TRBJ2-7
d_gene: TRBD2
CDR3aa: CASRAGTSGPYEQYF
CDR3nt: TGTGCCAGCAGAGCCGGGACTAGCGGACCTTACGAGCAGTACTTC

v_gene: TRBV7-9
j_gene: TRBJ1-1
d_gene: .
CDR3aa: CASSLELNTEAFF
CDR3nt: TGTGCCAGCAGCTTAGAGCTGAACACTGAAGCTTTCTTT

v_gene: TRBV7-2
j_gene: TRBJ2-7
d_gene: .
CDR3aa: CASNPGGYEQYF
CDR3nt: TGTGCCAGCAACCCCGGTGGCTACGAGCAGTACTTC

v_gene: TRBV5-1
j_gene: TRBJ2-1
d_gene: .
CDR3aa: CASSLDGGPYNEQFF
CDR3nt: TGCGCCAGCAGCTTGGACGGAGGACCCTACAATGAGCAGTTCTTC

v_gene: TRBV6-1
j_gene: TRBJ2-3
d_gene: .
CDR3aa: CASRPGGNTQYF
CDR3nt: TGTGCCAGCAGGCCAGGAGGGAATACGCAGTATTTT

v_gene: TRBV18
j_gene: TRBJ2-5
d_gene: TRBD1
CDR3aa: CASSPRTGEGTQYF
CDR3nt: TGTGCCAGCTCACCCAGGACAGGGGAAGGGACCCAGTACTTC

v_gene: TRBV27
j_gene: TRBJ1-1
d_gene: .
CDR3aa: CASSLVMGGNTEAFF
CDR3nt: TGTGCCAGCAGTTTAGTGATGGGGGGGAACACTGAAGCTTTCTTT

v_gene: TRBV4-1
j_gene: TRBJ2-1
d_gene: .
CDR3aa: CASSQATGPSYNEQFF
CDR3nt: TGCGCCAGCAGCCAAGCCACAGGGCCCTCCTACAATGAGCAGTTCTTC

v_gene: TRBV29-1
j_gene: TRBJ1-5
d_gene: .
CDR3aa: CSVLMEGDLFGQPQHF
CDR3nt: TGCAGCGTGTTAATGGAGGGTGATTTGTTCGGCCAGCCCCAGCATTTT

v_gene: TRBV7-8
j_gene: TRBJ1-4
d_gene: .
CDR3aa: CASSLAVTPTQGSNEKLFF
CDR3nt: TGTGCCAGCAGCTTAGCAGTAACCCCAACACAGGGATCTAATGAAAAACTGTTTTTT

v_gene: TRBV19
j_gene: TRBJ1-2
d_gene: TRBD1
CDR3aa: CASSTRTGYYGYTF
CDR3nt: TGTGCCAGTAGTACCCGGACAGGGTACTATGGCTACACCTTC

v_gene: TRBV5-1
j_gene: TRBJ2-1
d_gene: TRBD2
CDR3aa: CASSPMTSGSWGLANEQFF
CDR3nt: TGCGCCAGCAGCCCCATGACTAGCGGGAGTTGGGGTTTGGCCAATGAGCAGTTCTTC

v_gene: TRBV27
j_gene: TRBJ1-2
d_gene: TRBD1
CDR3aa: CASSRLADRISYGYTF
CDR3nt: TGTGCCAGCAGTAGATTGGCGGACAGGATATCCTATGGCTACACCTTC

v_gene: TRBV6-5
j_gene: TRBJ2-7
d_gene: TRBD1
CDR3aa: CASTLQAGGRNEQYF
CDR3nt: TGTGCCAGCACCTTGCAGGCAGGGGGTAGGAATGAGCAGTACTTC